The sequence of this T cell receptor beta chain was determined in a study of T cells in localized non-small cell lung cancer (dated by TCRdb to 2019 to 2021). Regarding the complete study: The study examined T cell repertoires in hundreds of patients with early-stage NSCLC and compared tumors with uninvolved tumor-adjacent lungs. Of the NSCLC patients, 129 were male and around 99 were female, and the mean age was around 66 years. All 250 or so NSCLC patients in the cohort were treatment-naive and had localized lung tumors that were resected. Findings and caveats that apply to the study as a whole: Because multi-region tumor sequencing was not performed, intratumor heterogeneity could not be ruled out. Because the study design was exploratory, TCR variables were selected using unadjusted p-values without false-discovery rate correction. Higher T cell density in blood was associated with longer overall survival, whereas higher clonality in adjacent lung was associated with shorter survival. A median of around 50 of the top 100 tumor clones turned up in the paired uninvolved adjacent lung, and under 30 of those clones also ranked among the top 100 of that same adjacent lung. The highest T cell clonality was observed in uninvolved tumor-adjacent lung, where clonality exceeded that of tumor, suggesting that antigenic responses were more focused in uninvolved tumor-adjacent lung.

At diagnosis, tumor, uninvolved tumor-adjacent lung and peripheral blood were collected and then preserved as a mix of FFPE and fresh-frozen material. For TCR repertoire profiling, blood samples were analyzed in the form of peripheral blood mononuclear cells. A remark on this clone: Its antigen remains undetermined. Per-base qualities were not stored, and no clone one base away is much larger.

Trimming at the junction amounts to 2 bases on V and 4 bases on J, and the germline ends lie 14 bases apart. Via the germline V gene (reference sequence), CDR1 is MNHNY and CDR2 SVGAGI. The CDR3 holds 15 amino acids from the cysteine to the phenylalanine. The kept DNA is CDR3 alone, 45 bases in frame from the first base. TCR beta CDR3 regions were sequenced from DNA using the immunoSEQ Assay. From the authors' description of their analysis: T cell density was computed as TCR beta template counts normalized to usable DNA estimated by amplifying housekeeping genes. Richness was estimated with the preseqR package, extrapolating to 400,000 templates for PBMC samples and 120,000 templates for tissue samples. Clonality was defined by subtracting Pielou's evenness from one. Differential abundance testing on productive amino-acid clonotypes, with a minimum total count of 5 and an alpha of 0.1, was used to identify tissue-enriched TCRs. The Jaccard Index and the Morisita Overlap Index were used to measure how much the repertoires overlapped between compartments. GLIPH grouped TCR beta CDR3s together with public tetramer-defined viral CDR3s, and a viral motif had to include at least three viral sequences and also show V-gene enrichment. TCRdb provides this immuneACCESS table in a form limited to in-frame rearrangements. Some clones are lacking; in checked studies, under half of them reflect an unresolved V gene, and why the rest are absent is not known. From that table come the V and J calls and clone size; the DNA was used to work out D and trimming. The sample records approximately 45,000 clones, under 90% of which are singletons. Of the sample, roughly 15% is held by the ten largest clones.

The origin of this receptor is a man aged 35 to 69 with stage III lung adenocarcinoma. The sequenced sample was peripheral blood mononuclear cells, obtained before any cancer treatment. The chain employs TRBV6-6 and TRBJ1-2; the D gene is perhaps TRBD1, from 5 matching bases. The DNA reads as follows: TGTGCCAGCAGTTACGGTGGCAGGGCCCTCTATGGCTACACCTTC. The encoded protein is CASSYGGRALYGYTF.